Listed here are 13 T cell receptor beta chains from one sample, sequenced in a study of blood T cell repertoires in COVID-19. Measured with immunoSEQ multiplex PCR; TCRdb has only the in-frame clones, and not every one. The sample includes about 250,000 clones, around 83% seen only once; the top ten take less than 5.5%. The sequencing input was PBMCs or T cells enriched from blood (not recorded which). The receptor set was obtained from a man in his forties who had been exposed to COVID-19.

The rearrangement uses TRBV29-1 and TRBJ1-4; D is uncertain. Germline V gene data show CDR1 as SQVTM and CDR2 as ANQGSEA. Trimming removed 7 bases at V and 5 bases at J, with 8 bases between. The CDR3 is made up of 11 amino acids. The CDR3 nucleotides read TGCAGCGCAAGCTCGAATGAAAAACTGTTTTTT. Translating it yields CSASSNEKLFF. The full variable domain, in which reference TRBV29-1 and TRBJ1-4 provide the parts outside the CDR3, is SAVISQKPSRDICQRGTSLTIQCQVDSQVTMMFWYRQQPGQSLTLIATANQGSEATYESGFVIDKFPISRPNLTFSTLTVSNMSPEDSSIYLCSASSNEKLFFGSGTQLSVL.

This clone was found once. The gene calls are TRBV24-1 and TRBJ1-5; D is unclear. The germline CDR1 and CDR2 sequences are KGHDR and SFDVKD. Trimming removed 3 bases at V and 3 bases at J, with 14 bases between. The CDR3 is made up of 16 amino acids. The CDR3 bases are TGTGCCACCAGTGATAGCCAACCGGGGTTCAATCAGCCCCAGCATTTT. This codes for CATSDSQPGFNQPQHF.

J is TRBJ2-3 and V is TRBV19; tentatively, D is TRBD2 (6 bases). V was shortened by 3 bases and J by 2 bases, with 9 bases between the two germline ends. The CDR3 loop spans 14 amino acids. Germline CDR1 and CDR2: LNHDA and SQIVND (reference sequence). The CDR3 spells CASSMWDFTDTQYF. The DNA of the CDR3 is TGTGCCAGTAGTATGTGGGACTTCACAGATACGCAGTATTTT.

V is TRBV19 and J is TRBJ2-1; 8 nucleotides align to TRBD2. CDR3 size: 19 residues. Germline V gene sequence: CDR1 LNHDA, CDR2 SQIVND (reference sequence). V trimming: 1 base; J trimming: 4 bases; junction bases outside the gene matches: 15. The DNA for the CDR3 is TGTGCCAGTAGTATAGGATGGGCGAGCGGGACTAGGGGGTACAATGAGCAGTTCTTC. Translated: CASSIGWASGTRGYNEQFF.

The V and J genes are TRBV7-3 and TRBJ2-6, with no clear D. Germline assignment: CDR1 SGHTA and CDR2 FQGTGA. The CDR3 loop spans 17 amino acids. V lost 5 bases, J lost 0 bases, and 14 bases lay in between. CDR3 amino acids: CASSEQVLSSGANVLTF. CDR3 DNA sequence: TGTGCCAGCAGCGAGCAGGTCCTAAGCTCTGGGGCCAACGTCCTGACTTTC.

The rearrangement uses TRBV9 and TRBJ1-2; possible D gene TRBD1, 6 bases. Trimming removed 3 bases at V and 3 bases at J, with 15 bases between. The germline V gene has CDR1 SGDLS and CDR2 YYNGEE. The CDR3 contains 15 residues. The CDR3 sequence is CASSAWDTGHYGYTF. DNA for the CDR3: TGTGCCAGCAGCGCCTGGGACACGGGCCACTATGGCTACACCTTC.

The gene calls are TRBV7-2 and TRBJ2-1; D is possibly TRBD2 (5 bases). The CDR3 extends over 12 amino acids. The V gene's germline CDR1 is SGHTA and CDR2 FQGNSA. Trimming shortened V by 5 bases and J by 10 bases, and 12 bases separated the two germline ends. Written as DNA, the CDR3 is TGTGCCAGCAGCCTCCGATCGGGGGAGCAGTTCTTC. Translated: CASSLRSGEQFF.

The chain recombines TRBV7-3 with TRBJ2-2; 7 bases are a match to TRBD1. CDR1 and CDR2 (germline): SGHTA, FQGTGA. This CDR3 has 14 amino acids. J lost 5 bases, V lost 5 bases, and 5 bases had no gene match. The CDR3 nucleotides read TGTGCCAGCAGCCGGGACAGCCTAACCGGGGAGCTGTTTTTT. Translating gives CASSRDSLTGELFF.

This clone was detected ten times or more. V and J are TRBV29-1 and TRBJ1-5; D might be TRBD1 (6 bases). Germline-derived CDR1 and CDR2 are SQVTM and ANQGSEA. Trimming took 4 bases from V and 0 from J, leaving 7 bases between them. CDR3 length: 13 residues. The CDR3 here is CSVGTDSNQPQHF. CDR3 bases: TGCAGCGTTGGGACAGATAGCAATCAGCCCCAGCATTTT. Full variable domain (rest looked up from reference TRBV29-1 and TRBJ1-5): SAVISQKPSRDICQRGTSLTIQCQVDSQVTMMFWYRQQPGQSLTLIATANQGSEATYESGFVIDKFPISRPNLTFSTLTVSNMSPEDSSIYLCSVGTDSNQPQHFGDGTRLSIL.

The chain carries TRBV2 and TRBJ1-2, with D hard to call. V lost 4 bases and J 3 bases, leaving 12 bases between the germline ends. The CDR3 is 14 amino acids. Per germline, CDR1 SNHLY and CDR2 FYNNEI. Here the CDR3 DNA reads TGTGCCAGCAGTGGGCTGGCGGTCGACTATGGCTACACCTTC. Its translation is CASSGLAVDYGYTF.

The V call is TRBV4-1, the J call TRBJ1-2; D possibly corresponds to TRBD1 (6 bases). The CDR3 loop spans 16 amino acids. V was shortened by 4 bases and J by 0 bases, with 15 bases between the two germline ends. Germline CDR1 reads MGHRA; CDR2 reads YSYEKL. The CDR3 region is CASSPSQGLSNYGYTF. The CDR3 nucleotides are TGCGCCAGCAGCCCCTCTCAGGGGCTTTCTAACTATGGCTACACCTTC.

As DNA, the CDR3 is TGTGCCAGCAGTCCCGGGGGCTCCTACGAGCAGTACTTC. Protein sequence: CASSPGGSYEQYF. The V call is TRBV27, the J call TRBJ2-7; D is perhaps TRBD2 (6 bases). The CDR3 has 13 amino acids. Germline CDR1 and CDR2: MNHEY and SMNVEV (reference sequence). The V gene lost 5 bases and the J gene lost 0 bases, with 8 bases spanning the gap.

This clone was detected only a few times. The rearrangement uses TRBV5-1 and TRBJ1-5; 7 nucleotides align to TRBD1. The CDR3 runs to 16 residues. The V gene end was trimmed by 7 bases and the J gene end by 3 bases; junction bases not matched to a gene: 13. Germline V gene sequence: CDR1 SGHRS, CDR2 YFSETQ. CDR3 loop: CASLPLGDRNNQPQHF. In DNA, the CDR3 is TGCGCCAGCCTCCCCTTGGGGGACAGAAACAATCAGCCCCAGCATTTT.